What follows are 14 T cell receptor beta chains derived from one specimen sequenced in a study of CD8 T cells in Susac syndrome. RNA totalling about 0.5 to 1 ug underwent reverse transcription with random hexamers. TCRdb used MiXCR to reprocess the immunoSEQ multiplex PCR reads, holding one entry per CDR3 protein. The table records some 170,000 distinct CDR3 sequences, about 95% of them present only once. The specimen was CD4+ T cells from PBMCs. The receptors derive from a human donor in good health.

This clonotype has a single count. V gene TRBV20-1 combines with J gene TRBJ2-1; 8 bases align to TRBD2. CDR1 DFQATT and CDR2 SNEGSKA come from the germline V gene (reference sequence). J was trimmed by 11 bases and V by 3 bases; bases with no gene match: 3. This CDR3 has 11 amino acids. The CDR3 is CSARTSEKQFF. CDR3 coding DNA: TGCAGTGCTAGGACTAGCGAAAAGCAGTTCTTC.

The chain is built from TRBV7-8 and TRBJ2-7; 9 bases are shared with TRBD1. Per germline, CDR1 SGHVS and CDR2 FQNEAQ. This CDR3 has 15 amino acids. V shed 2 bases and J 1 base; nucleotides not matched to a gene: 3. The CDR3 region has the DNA TGTGCCAGCAGCTTATGGGGGACAGGGTCCTACGAGCAGTACTTC. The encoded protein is CASSLWGTGSYEQYF.

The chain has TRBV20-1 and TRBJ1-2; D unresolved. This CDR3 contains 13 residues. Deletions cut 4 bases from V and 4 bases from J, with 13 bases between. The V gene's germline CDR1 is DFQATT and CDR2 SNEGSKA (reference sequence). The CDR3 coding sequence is TGCAGTGCTACCCCTCTAGTCCGCTATGGCTACACCTTC. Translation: CSATPLVRYGYTF.

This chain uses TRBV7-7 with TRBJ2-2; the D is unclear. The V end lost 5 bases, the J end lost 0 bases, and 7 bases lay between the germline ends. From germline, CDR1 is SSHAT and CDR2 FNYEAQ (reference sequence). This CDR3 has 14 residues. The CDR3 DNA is TGTGCCAGCAGCCAGTATTCGAACACCGGGGAGCTGTTTTTT. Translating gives CASSQYSNTGELFF.

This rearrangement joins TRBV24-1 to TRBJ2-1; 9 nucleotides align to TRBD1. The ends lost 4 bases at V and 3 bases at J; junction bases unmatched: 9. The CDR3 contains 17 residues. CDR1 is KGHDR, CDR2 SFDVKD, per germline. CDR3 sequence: CATSDTRYRGHYNEQFF. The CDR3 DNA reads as TGTGCCACCAGTGACACCCGTTACAGGGGGCACTACAATGAGCAGTTCTTC.

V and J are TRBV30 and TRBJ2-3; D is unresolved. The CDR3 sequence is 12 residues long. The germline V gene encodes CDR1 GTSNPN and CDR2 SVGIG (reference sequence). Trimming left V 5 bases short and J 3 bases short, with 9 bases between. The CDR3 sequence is CAWASGTDTQYF. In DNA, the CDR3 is TGTGCCTGGGCTTCCGGTACAGATACGCAGTATTTT.

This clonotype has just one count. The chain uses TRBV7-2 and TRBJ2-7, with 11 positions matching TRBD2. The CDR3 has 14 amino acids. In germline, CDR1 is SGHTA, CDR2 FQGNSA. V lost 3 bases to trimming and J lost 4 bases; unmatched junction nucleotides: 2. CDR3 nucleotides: TGTGCCAGCAGCTTGGGACTAGCGGAGTACGAGCAGTACTTC. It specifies CASSLGLAEYEQYF.

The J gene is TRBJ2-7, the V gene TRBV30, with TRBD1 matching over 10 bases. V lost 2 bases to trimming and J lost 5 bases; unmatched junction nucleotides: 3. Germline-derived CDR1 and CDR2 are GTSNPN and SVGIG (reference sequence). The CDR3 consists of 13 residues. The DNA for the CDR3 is TGTGCCTGGAGTAGGGACAGGGGTAACGAGCAGTACTTC. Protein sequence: CAWSRDRGNEQYF.

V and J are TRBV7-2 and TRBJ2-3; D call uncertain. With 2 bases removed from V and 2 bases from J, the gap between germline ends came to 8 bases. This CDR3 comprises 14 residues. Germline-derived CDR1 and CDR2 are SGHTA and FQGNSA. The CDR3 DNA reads TGTGCCAGCAGCTTATCTAGAGCCACAGATACGCAGTATTTT. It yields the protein CASSLSRATDTQYF.

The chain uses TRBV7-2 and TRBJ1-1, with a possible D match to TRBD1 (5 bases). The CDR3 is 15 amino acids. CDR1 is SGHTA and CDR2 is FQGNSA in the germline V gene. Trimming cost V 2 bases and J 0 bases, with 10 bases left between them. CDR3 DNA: TGTGCCAGCAGCTTACGGGGACCCCTGAACACTGAAGCTTTCTTT. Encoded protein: CASSLRGPLNTEAFF.

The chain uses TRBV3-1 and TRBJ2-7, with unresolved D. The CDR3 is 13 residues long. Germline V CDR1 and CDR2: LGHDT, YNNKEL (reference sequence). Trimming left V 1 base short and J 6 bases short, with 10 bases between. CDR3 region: CASSQVSGGEQYF. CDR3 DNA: TGTGCCAGCAGCCAAGTCTCCGGTGGCGAGCAGTACTTC.

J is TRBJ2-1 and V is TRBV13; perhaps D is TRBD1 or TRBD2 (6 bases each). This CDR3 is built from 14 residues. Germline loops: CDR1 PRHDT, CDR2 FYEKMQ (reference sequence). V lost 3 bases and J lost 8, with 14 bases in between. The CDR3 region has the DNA TGTGCCAGCAGCTTTACCCGGGGGCGCGATGAGCAGTTCTTC. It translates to CASSFTRGRDEQFF.

CDR3 DNA sequence: TGCAGCGTTGAAGAGGGGCGAGCGGGAGTATCCTACAATGAGCAGTTCTTC. It translates to CSVEEGRAGVSYNEQFF. This chain connects TRBV29-1 to TRBJ2-1; 8 bases line up with TRBD2. Trimming removed 0 bases from V and 1 base from J; junction bases left unmatched: 8. Germline CDR1 is SQVTM and CDR2 is ANQGSEA. The length of the CDR3 is 17 residues.

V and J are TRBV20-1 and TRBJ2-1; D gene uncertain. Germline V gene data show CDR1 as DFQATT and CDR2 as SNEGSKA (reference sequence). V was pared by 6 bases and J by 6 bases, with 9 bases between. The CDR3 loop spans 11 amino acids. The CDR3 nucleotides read TGCAGTGCGAAAGGGTTCAATGAGCAGTTCTTC. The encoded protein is CSAKGFNEQFF.